The entry that follows covers one TCR beta chain sequence. Its target is unknown. These data are taken from a study of shared clonotypes between healthy human individuals. The study's findings and limits: Sorted-subset sequencing, rarefaction showed, was incomplete despite large depth.

The method was immunoSEQ multiplex PCR; TCRdb's version includes in-frame clones alone and lacks a portion of them. The table lists over a million clones, around 95% of them singletons, with over 1% in the top ten. This TCR derives from a man younger than 45 in good health. Sequenced input: naive CD4+ T cells sorted from blood. Documented subset: CD45RA+ positively selected.

The CDR3 region has the DNA TGTGCCAGCAGCCTAAGGACTGACTACAATGAGCAGTTCTTC. Its protein product is CASSLRTDYNEQFF. The V gene is TRBV7-7, the J gene TRBJ2-1, with D maybe TRBD2 (5 bases). The ends were cut back, 5 bases at V and 3 bases at J, with 11 bases in the middle. CDR3 length equals 14 residues. Germline CDR1 reads SSHAT; CDR2 reads FNYEAQ (reference sequence).